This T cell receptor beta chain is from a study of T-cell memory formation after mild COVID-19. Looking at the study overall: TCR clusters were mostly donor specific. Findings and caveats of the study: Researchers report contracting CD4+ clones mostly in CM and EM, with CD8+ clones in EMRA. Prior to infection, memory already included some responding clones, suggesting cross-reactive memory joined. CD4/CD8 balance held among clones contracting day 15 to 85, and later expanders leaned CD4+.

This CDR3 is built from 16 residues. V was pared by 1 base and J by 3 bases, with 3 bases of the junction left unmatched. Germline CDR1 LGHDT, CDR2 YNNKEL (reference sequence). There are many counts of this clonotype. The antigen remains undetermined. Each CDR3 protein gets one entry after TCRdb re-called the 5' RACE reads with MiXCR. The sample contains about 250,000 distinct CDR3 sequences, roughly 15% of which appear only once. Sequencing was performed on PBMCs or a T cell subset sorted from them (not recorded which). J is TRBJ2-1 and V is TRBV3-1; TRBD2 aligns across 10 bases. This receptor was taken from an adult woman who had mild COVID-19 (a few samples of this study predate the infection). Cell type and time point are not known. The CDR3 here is CASSQVSGGVYNEQFF. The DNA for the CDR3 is TGTGCCAGCAGCCAAGTAAGCGGGGGGGTCTACAATGAGCAGTTCTTC.